In its sample, the clone carrying this T cell receptor beta chain was seen once. Method: immunoSEQ multiplex PCR; TCRdb's copy keeps in-frame clones and lacks some. The sample lists a few hundred thousand clones, around 86% occurring once. The sample belongs to a study of blood T cell repertoires in COVID-19. Study overall: There were acute and convalescent COVID-19 samples, and they came from the United States, Italy and Spain.

The V gene end was trimmed by 4 bases and the J gene end by 3 bases; junction bases not matched to a gene: 2. The CDR3 extends over 14 amino acids. CDR1 is SEHNR, CDR2 FQNEAQ, per germline (reference sequence). The clonotype was recovered from a middle-aged man who had recovered from COVID-19. The sample consisted of peripheral blood. The gene calls are TRBV7-9 and TRBJ2-3; TRBD1 agrees at 9 bases. CDR3: CASSYGTGTDTQYF. DNA for the CDR3: TGTGCCAGCAGCTACGGGACAGGGACAGATACGCAGTATTTT.